The entry below gives a single T cell receptor (beta chain) sequence along with its context. As yet, its antigen is unknown. As the CDR3 is not closed by the conserved phenylalanine or tryptophan, this likely results from a read error. The DNA is left out, because the CDR3 cannot be placed on it with certainty; the CDR3 is given as TCRdb lists it. TCRdb passed the 5' RACE reads through MiXCR, listing each CDR3 protein once. The sample holds fewer than 500,000 distinct CDR3 sequences, roughly 24% seen once. This sample is drawn from a study of identical twins. The CDR3 has 12 amino acids, counting both end residues. Germline assignment: CDR1 DFQATT and CDR2 SNEGSKA (reference sequence). Study conclusions and caveats: Models, which agreed with sharing between unrelated individuals, nonetheless underestimated the out-of-frame TCR alpha sharing seen in monozygotic twins. Cross-sectional statistics underpinned the conclusions; the same donors were not followed.

These data were likewise used in another study, on T cells expressing NK-cell markers.

Specimen: CD4+ T cells sorted from blood. This receptor was identified in a woman aged 18-29 years in good health. The chain recombines TRBV20-1 with TRBJ2-3. The CDR3 here is CSARDSSGIPFS.